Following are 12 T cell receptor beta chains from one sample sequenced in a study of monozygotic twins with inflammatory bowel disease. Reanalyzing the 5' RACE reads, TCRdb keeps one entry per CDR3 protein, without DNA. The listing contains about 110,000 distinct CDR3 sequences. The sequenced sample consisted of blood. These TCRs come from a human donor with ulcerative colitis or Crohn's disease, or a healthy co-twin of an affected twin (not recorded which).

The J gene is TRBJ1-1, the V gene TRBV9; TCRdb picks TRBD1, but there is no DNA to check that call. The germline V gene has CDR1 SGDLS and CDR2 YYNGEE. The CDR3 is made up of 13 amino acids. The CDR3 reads CASSMGGNTEAFF.

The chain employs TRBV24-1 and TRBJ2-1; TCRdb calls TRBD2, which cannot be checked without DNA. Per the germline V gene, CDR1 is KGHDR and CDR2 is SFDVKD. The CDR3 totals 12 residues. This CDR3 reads CATSDAGSEQFF.

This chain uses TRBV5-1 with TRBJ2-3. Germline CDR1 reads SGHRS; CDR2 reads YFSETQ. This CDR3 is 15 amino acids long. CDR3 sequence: CASSTDFDRTDTQYF.

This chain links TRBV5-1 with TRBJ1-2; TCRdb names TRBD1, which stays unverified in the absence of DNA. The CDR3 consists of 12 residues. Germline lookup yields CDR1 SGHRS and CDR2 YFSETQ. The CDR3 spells CASSLEGGADTF.

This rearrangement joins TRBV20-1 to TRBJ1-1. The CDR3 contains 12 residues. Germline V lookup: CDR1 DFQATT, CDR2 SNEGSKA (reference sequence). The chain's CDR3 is CSARGVWTEAFF.

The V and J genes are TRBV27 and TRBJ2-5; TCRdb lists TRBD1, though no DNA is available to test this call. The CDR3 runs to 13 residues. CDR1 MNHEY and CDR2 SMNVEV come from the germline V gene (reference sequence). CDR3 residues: CASSGRGGETQYF.

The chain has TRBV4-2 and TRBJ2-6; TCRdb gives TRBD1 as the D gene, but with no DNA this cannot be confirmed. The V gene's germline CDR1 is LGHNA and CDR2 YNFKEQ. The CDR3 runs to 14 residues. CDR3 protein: CASSHVRDRKVLTF.

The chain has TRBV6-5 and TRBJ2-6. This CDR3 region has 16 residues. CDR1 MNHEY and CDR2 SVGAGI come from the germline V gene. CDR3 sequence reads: CASSYFVLSGANVLTF.

The CDR3 sequence is CASKPDRVLNSPLHF. The chain employs TRBV27 and TRBJ1-6; TCRdb outputs TRBD1, but without DNA this stays unchecked. Germline CDR1 reads MNHEY; CDR2 reads SMNVEV (reference sequence). This CDR3 comprises 15 residues.

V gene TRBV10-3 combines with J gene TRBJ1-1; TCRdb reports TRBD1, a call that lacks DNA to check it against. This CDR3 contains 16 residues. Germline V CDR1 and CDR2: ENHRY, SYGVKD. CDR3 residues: CAISDSIGTDGTEAFF.

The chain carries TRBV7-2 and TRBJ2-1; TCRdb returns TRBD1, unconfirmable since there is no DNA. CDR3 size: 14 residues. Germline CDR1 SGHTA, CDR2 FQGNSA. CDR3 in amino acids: CASSLDRVYNEQFF. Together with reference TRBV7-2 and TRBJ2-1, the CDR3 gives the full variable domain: GAGVSQSPSNKVTEKGKDVELRCDPISGHTALYWYRQSLGQGLEFLIYFQGNSAPDKSGLPSDRFSAERTGGSVSTLTIQRTQQEDSAVYLCASSLDRVYNEQFFGPGTRLTVL.

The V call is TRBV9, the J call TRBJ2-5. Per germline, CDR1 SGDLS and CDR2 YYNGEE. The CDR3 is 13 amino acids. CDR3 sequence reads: CASSKVNQETQYF.